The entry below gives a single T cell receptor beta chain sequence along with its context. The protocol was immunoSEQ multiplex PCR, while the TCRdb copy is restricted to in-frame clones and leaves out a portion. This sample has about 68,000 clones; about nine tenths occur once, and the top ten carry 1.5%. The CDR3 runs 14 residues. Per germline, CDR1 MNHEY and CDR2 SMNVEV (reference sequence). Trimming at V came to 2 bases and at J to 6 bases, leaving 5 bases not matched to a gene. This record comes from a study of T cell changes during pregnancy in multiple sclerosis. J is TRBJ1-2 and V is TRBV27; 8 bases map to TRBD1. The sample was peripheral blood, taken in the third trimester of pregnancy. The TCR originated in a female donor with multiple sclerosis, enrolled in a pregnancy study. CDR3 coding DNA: TGTGCCAGCAGTTTAGACGACAGGGGCCATGGCTACACCTTC. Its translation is CASSLDDRGHGYTF.